A single sample is the source of the 2 T cell receptor beta chains below, sequenced in a study of cytomegalovirus exposure and HLA in healthy donors. Use of 60 Vbeta and 13 Jbeta primers characterized the PCR. Profiling relied on immunoSEQ multiplex PCR, and the TCRdb table lists in-frame clones only, not all of them. The profile shows around 190,000 clones, around 77% of them singletons. Sequencing was performed on PBMCs. The receptors shown here come from a man in his fifties or sixties in good health and CMV-seronegative.

The V call is TRBV30, the J call TRBJ2-7; D is unclear. The V end was cut by 1 base, the J end by 2 bases, with 6 bases between. The CDR3 spans 12 residues. Germline CDR1 reads GTSNPN; CDR2 reads SVGIG (reference sequence). The CDR3 loop reads CAWSETAYEQYF. The CDR3 bases are TGTGCCTGGAGTGAAACGGCCTACGAGCAGTACTTC. The full variable domain, completed using reference TRBV30 and TRBJ2-7, is SQTIHQWPATLVQPVGSPLSLECTVEGTSNPNLYWYRQAAGRGLQLLFYSVGIGQISSEVPQNLSASRPQDRQFILSSKKLLLSDSGFYLCAWSETAYEQYFGPGTRLTVT.

The chain employs TRBV7-3 and TRBJ2-1; TRBD2 aligns across 9 bases. This CDR3 comprises 15 residues. Germline V lookup: CDR1 SGHTA, CDR2 FQGTGA. V dropped 5 bases and J dropped 1; count of bases not matched to a gene: 3. CDR3 in DNA: TGTGCCAGCAGCCTTAGCGGGAGTTCCTACAATGAGCAGTTCTTC. Translation: CASSLSGSSYNEQFF.